These 20 T cell receptor beta chains were all obtained from the same sample, sequenced in a study of blood T cells in healthy people across ages. Then a second PCR, running roughly 7 to 11 cycles, was carried out with a sample-barcoded 5' primer and a J-beta primer mix. TCRdb redid the calling of the 5' RACE reads with MiXCR, one entry per CDR3 protein. The profile shows over a million distinct CDR3 sequences, around 42% of them singletons. The sequencing sample was made of blood. The receptors derive from a woman aged 18-29 years in good health.

This chain connects TRBV20-1 to TRBJ1-1, with 8 bases matching TRBD1. Germline V lookup: CDR1 DFQATT, CDR2 SNEGSKA (reference sequence). With V trimmed by 5 bases and J by 7 bases, 3 bases remained unmatched. The CDR3 consists of 11 residues. CDR3 amino acids: CSAGGQGEAFF. As DNA, the CDR3 is TGCAGTGCTGGTGGACAGGGTGAAGCTTTCTTT.

This clonotype was counted only a few times. This chain uses TRBV5-1 with TRBJ2-7; 7 nucleotides agree with TRBD2. Trimming cost V 5 bases and J 0 bases; bases outside gene matches: 5. Germline-derived CDR1 and CDR2 are SGHRS and YFSETQ. The CDR3 extends over 14 amino acids. DNA for the CDR3: TGCGCCAGCAGGCCTGGGGGGGACTCCTACGAGCAGTACTTC. It yields the protein CASRPGGDSYEQYF. Supplemented by reference TRBV5-1 and TRBJ2-7, the full variable domain reads KAGVTQTPRYLIKTRGQQVTLSCSPISGHRSVSWYQQTPGQGLQFLFEYFSETQRNKGNFPGRFSGRQFSNSRSEMNVSTLELGDSALYLCASRPGGDSYEQYFGPGTRLTVT.

This clonotype was counted only a few times. This rearrangement joins TRBV20-1 to TRBJ2-1; 7 nucleotides line up with TRBD1. The J segment lost 4 bases and the V segment lost 0 bases, leaving 9 bases of the junction unmatched. The CDR3 loop spans 16 amino acids. CDR1 DFQATT and CDR2 SNEGSKA come from the germline V gene (reference sequence). The CDR3: CSARDGTASTYNEQFF. CDR3 nucleotides: TGCAGTGCTAGAGATGGGACAGCGTCCACTTACAATGAGCAGTTCTTC.

This clonotype was counted between two and nine times. V and J are TRBV27 and TRBJ2-5, with D perhaps TRBD1 or TRBD2 (5 bases each). The CDR3 totals 14 residues. The V gene lost 5 bases and the J gene lost 5 bases, with 15 bases spanning the gap. Germline V CDR1 and CDR2: MNHEY, SMNVEV (reference sequence). The CDR3 nucleotides read TGTGCCAGCAGTGGGGGTCCGGCGTGGGAGACCCAGTACTTC. It is translated as CASSGGPAWETQYF.

The rearrangement links TRBV6-6 to TRBJ2-7; D is uncertain. Germline-derived CDR1 and CDR2 are MNHNY and SVGAGI (reference sequence). The CDR3 spans 14 residues. Between the trimmed V and J ends, which lost 2 bases and 3 bases, there was a span of 11 bases. CDR3 coding DNA: TGTGCCAGCAGTTACGGAAAGAATCTCTACGAGCAGTACTTC. Protein: CASSYGKNLYEQYF.

This chain joins TRBV20-1 and TRBJ2-6, with 9 nucleotides matching TRBD1. Germline CDR1 and CDR2: DFQATT and SNEGSKA (reference sequence). This CDR3 is built from 18 residues. V lost 0 bases and J lost 1; bases outside the gene matches: 7. The CDR3 is CSARDLTGGGSGANVLTF. CDR3 bases: TGCAGTGCTAGAGATCTGACAGGGGGTGGTTCTGGGGCCAACGTCCTGACTTTC.

This clonotype has ten or more counts. J is TRBJ2-1 and V is TRBV13; D gene ambiguous. Trimming stripped 5 bases from V and 6 bases from J, with 17 bases between. CDR3 size: 15 residues. CDR1 is PRHDT, CDR2 FYEKMQ, per germline (reference sequence). The CDR3 reads CASSPRTNPGNEQFF. The CDR3 bases are TGTGCCAGCAGCCCCCGCACGAACCCTGGCAATGAGCAGTTCTTC.

This rearrangement joins TRBV18 to TRBJ1-5; perhaps TRBD1 as D (6 bases). The V gene's germline CDR1 is KGHSH and CDR2 LQKENI. The CDR3 contains 13 residues. V was cut by 6 bases and J by 5 bases, with 11 bases left in between. CDR3 loop: CASSQNRDQPQHF. In DNA, the CDR3 is TGTGCCAGCTCCCAGAACAGGGATCAGCCCCAGCATTTT. Full variable domain (outside the CDR3, taken from reference TRBV18 and TRBJ1-5): NAGVMQNPRHLVRRRGQEARLRCSPMKGHSHVYWYRQLPEEGLKFMVYLQKENIIDESGMPKERFSAEFPKEGPSILRIQQVVRGDSAAYFCASSQNRDQPQHFGDGTRLSIL.

The gene calls are TRBV20-1 and TRBJ2-3; 7 nucleotides match TRBD2. CDR1 DFQATT and CDR2 SNEGSKA come from the germline V gene (reference sequence). The junction had 12 bases not matched to a gene; V was cut back by 6 bases and J by 9 bases. This CDR3 contains 13 residues. This chain's CDR3 is CSAAGLGGKTQYF. The DNA of the CDR3 is TGCAGTGCCGCGGGACTCGGGGGGAAGACGCAGTATTTT.

This clonotype was observed many times. The rearrangement uses TRBV12-3 or TRBV12-4 and TRBJ2-7, with D unresolved. Deletions cut 6 bases from V and 1 base from J, with 10 bases between. This CDR3 spans 13 amino acids. The CDR3 nucleotides are TGTGCCAGCAGCGATGGGGTATCCTACGAGCAGTACTTC. Its protein is CASSDGVSYEQYF.

This clonotype was observed a few times. V is TRBV28 and J is TRBJ1-2; no clear D. Trimming shortened V by 5 bases and J by 6 bases, and 16 bases separated the two germline ends. Germline assignment: CDR1 MDHEN and CDR2 SYDVKM. The CDR3 runs to 14 residues. DNA of the CDR3: TGTGCCAGCAGTGAGCCGAGTCTCGCCAATGGCTACACCTTC. Translating it yields CASSEPSLANGYTF.

Regarding this clonotype: The junction shows a germline mismatch at one end, possibly a read error. The rearrangement links TRBV7-6 to TRBJ2-7, with D possibly TRBD2 on 6 matching bases. Germline assignment: CDR1 SGHVS and CDR2 FNYEAQ. The CDR3 extends over 15 amino acids. DNA of the CDR3: TGTGCCTGCAGCTTAGACGCGGGAAACTCCTACGAGCAGTACTTC. Translation: CACSLDAGNSYEQYF.

The rearrangement joins TRBV29-1 to TRBJ1-1; unclear D gene. This CDR3 region has 10 residues. The V end lost 7 bases, the J end lost 5 bases, and 8 bases lay between the germline ends. CDR1 SQVTM and CDR2 ANQGSEA come from the germline V gene. CDR3 DNA sequence: TGCAGCGCTGTGGTAACTGAAGCTTTCTTT. This gives the protein CSAVVTEAFF.

This clonotype showed up just once. The rearrangement links TRBV12-3 or TRBV12-4 to TRBJ2-3, with D unclear. The V end lost 7 bases, the J end lost 4 bases, and 12 bases lay between the germline ends. The CDR3 runs 13 residues. The CDR3 nucleotides are TGTGCCAGCATCCTTTGGGCTTCAGATACGCAGTATTTT. This sequence encodes CASILWASDTQYF.

Only a few counts were recorded for this clonotype. This chain connects TRBV6-1 to TRBJ2-7; possible D gene TRBD1, 6 bases. Trimming shortened V by 4 bases and J by 5 bases, and 12 bases separated the two germline ends. The CDR3 is 13 residues long. The germline V gene has CDR1 MNHNS and CDR2 SASEGT. The CDR3 sequence is CASSGTGSNEQYF. As DNA, the CDR3 is TGTGCCAGCAGTGGAACAGGGTCGAACGAGCAGTACTTC.

V usage is TRBV12-3 or TRBV12-4 and J usage is TRBJ2-3, with TRBD2 matching 9 bases. The V gene end was trimmed by 5 bases and the J gene end by 0 bases; junction bases not matched to a gene: 12. The CDR3 runs to 18 residues. The CDR3 sequence is CASSGLETSGPSTDTQYF. As DNA, the CDR3 is TGTGCCAGCAGTGGGCTGGAGACTAGCGGACCTAGCACAGATACGCAGTATTTT.

The sample holds one count of this clonotype. The chain carries TRBV2 and TRBJ2-3; TRBD2 might be the D (5 bases). Trimming took off 7 bases at V and 2 bases at J, with 10 bases between the two ends. Germline loops: CDR1 SNHLY, CDR2 FYNNEI. This CDR3 contains 13 residues. The CDR3 DNA follows: TGTGCCAGCATTGGACTCCTCACAGATACGCAGTATTTT. Its protein is CASIGLLTDTQYF.

This clonotype was detected only once. The rearrangement links TRBV12-3 or TRBV12-4 to TRBJ1-2; D remains unclear. V was shortened by 1 base and J by 0 bases, with 9 bases between the two germline ends. This CDR3 is 15 amino acids long. The CDR3 DNA reads TGTGCCAGCAGTTTAGGGCAGAATCCTAACTATGGCTACACCTTC. Its protein is CASSLGQNPNYGYTF.

This clonotype was seen at least ten times. V gene TRBV10-3 combines with J gene TRBJ2-7, with 7 bases that match TRBD1. Germline values: CDR1 ENHRY, CDR2 SYGVKD. V lost 8 bases and J lost 0; bases outside the gene matches: 7. This CDR3 is 14 amino acids long. In nucleotides, the CDR3 is TGTGCCATCCGAAAGGGGGCTAGCTCCTACGAGCAGTACTTC. Translating it yields CAIRKGASSYEQYF.

This clonotype appeared many times. This chain joins TRBV20-1 and TRBJ2-3, with D maybe TRBD2 (5 bases). The CDR3 totals 14 residues. The V gene's germline CDR1 is DFQATT and CDR2 SNEGSKA (reference sequence). Trimming cost V 0 bases and J 4 bases, with 11 bases left between them. The CDR3 sequence: CSARDGLAPDTQYF. DNA for the CDR3: TGCAGTGCTAGAGATGGGCTAGCCCCAGATACGCAGTATTTT.